One sample yielded the 5 T cell receptor beta chains listed below, sequenced in a study of blood T cells in healthy people across ages (dated by TCRdb to the mid-2010s). Library preparation employed 5' RACE. The sequencer was an Illumina HiSeq 2500. The second PCR ran for roughly 7 to 12 cycles and used a J-beta primer mix along with a sample-barcoded 5' primer. TCRdb trimmed public reads at Q25 via fastp, called clones via MiXCR and kept in-frame beta chains. Entries are consolidated by CDR3 protein sequence, retaining the most common genes and DNA. For this sample the table gives some 730,000 distinct CDR3 sequences, of which 22% were detected only once. 22% of the sample rests with the top ten. Input material: blood. These receptors were collected from a man in his 70s in good health.

The chain combines TRBV3-1 with TRBJ2-7; weak D call: TRBD2 (5 bases). The end of the DNA is better explained by TRBJ2-1, so the J call may be wrong. The CDR3 has 14 amino acids. The V gene's germline CDR1 is LGHDT and CDR2 YNNKEL (reference sequence). The CDR3 DNA reads TGTGCCAGCAGCCCGTGGGGTCCGGGGAATGAGCAGTTCTTC. Its translation is CASSPWGPGNEQFF.

The chain recombines TRBV3-1 with TRBJ1-6; D unresolved. The length of the CDR3 is 13 residues. Germline CDR1 is LGHDT and CDR2 is YNNKEL (reference sequence). Trimming cost V 4 bases and J 6 bases, with 7 bases left between them. The CDR3 spells CASSRLGNSPLHF. DNA of the CDR3: TGTGCCAGCAGCCGTCTCGGTAATTCACCCCTCCACTTT. The full variable domain, completed using reference TRBV3-1 and TRBJ1-6, is DTAVSQTPKYLVTQMGNDKSIKCEQNLGHDTMYWYKQDSKKFLKIMFSYNNKELIINETVPNRFSPKSPDKAHLNLHINSLELGDSAVYFCASSRLGNSPLHFGNGTRLTVT.

The chain joins TRBV20-1 to TRBJ2-1; TRBD1 agrees at 9 bases. The closer fit of TRBJ2-7 to the DNA end suggests the J call may be wrong. CDR3 length: 14 amino acids. CDR1 and CDR2 from the germline V gene are DFQATT and SNEGSKA (reference sequence). The CDR3 region has the DNA TGCAGTGCCGCACCGGGACAGGGCACCTACGAGCAGTACTTC. Residues: CSAAPGQGTYEQYF.

The gene calls are TRBV7-8 and TRBJ2-4, with a tentative D call TRBD2 (6 bases). The CDR3 has 15 residues. Trimming shortened V by 1 base and J by 5 bases, and 12 bases separated the two germline ends. Germline V CDR1 and CDR2: SGHVS, FQNEAQ. CDR3 sequence: CASSLEGGDQNIQYF. The DNA of the CDR3 is TGTGCCAGCAGCTTAGAAGGAGGGGACCAAAACATTCAGTACTTC.

The CDR3 is CASSHVWGYTGELFF. The CDR3 DNA sequence: TGTGCCAGCAGCCACGTTTGGGGGTACACCGGGGAGCTGTTTTTT. This chain uses TRBV14 with TRBJ2-2; D could derive from TRBD1 or TRBD2 (5 bases each). The germline V gene encodes CDR1 SGHDN and CDR2 FVKESK. The germline V and J ends were trimmed by 3 bases and 3 bases, with 11 bases remaining between them. The CDR3 runs to 15 residues.